This note documents a single T cell receptor (beta chain) sequence. The data were obtained in a study of blood T cell repertoires in COVID-19. In the study overall: Acute-phase and convalescent COVID-19 samples originated in the United States, Italy and Spain.

The method was immunoSEQ multiplex PCR; TCRdb's version includes in-frame clones alone and lacks a portion of them. In the table there are around 190,000 clones, about 79% of which are singletons. This TCR was sampled from a human donor in a cohort sampled during active COVID-19. The material sequenced was peripheral blood.

CDR3 residues: CASSLWPSSGANVLTF. CDR3 in DNA: TGTGCCAGCAGCTTGTGGCCCAGCTCTGGGGCCAACGTCCTGACTTTC. The J gene is TRBJ2-6, the V gene TRBV11-1; D remains unclear. Germline-derived CDR1 and CDR2 are SGHAT and FQDESV (reference sequence). The ends were cut back, 3 bases at V and 0 bases at J, with 9 bases in the middle. There are 16 residues in the CDR3.